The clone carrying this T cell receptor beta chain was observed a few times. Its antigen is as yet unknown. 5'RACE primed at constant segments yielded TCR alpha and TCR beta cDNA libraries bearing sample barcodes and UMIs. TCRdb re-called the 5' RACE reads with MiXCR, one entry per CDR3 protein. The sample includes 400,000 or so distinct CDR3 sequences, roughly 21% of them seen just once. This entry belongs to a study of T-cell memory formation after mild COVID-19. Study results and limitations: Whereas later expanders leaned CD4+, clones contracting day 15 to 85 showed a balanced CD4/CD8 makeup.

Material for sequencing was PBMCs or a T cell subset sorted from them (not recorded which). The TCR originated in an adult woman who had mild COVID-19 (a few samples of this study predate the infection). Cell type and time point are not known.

CDR3 nucleotides: TGTGCCAGCAGCTCCCCAGGGACAGGAGTTTCTGGGGCCAACGTCCTGACTTTC. Amino acid sequence: CASSSPGTGVSGANVLTF. This chain links TRBV7-9 with TRBJ2-6; TRBD1 agrees at 8 bases. Germline-derived CDR1 and CDR2 are SEHNR and FQNEAQ (reference sequence). Trimming at V came to 4 bases and at J to 1 base, leaving 9 bases not matched to a gene. The CDR3 spans 18 residues.